This T cell receptor beta chain was recovered during a study of blood T cell repertoires in COVID-19. For the study at large: Samples taken during acute and convalescent COVID-19 were collected in the United States, Italy and Spain.

The authors' processing: The authors estimated nucleated cell counts from reference gene primer amplification. Assay used: immunoSEQ multiplex PCR; TCRdb lists only in-frame clones, some missing. The DNA gave D and trimming, while V, J and clone size come from that table. The sample shows about 200,000 clones, 65% to 85% of them seen only once. The CDR3 has 15 amino acids. CDR1 is MDHEN and CDR2 is SYDVKM in the germline V gene. The V gene lost 2 bases and the J gene lost 6 bases, with 17 bases spanning the gap. This TCR came from a woman in her forties or fifties with acute or convalescent COVID-19. This chain uses TRBV28 with TRBJ2-7, with D perhaps matching TRBD2 (6 bases). The sequenced sample was peripheral blood. In DNA, the CDR3 is TGTGCCAGCAGTTTAAGTGATGGGAGGATGGTCGAGCAGTACTTC. Its translation is CASSLSDGRMVEQYF. Full variable domain (missing parts from reference TRBV28 and TRBJ2-7): DVKVTQSSRYLVKRTGEKVFLECVQDMDHENMFWYRQDPGLGLRLIYFSYDVKMKEKGDIPEGYSVSREKKERFSLILESASTNQTSMYLCASSLSDGRMVEQYFGPGTRLTVT.